These 26 T cell receptor beta chains were all obtained from the same sample, sequenced in a study of metastatic and nonmetastatic thyroid tumors (dated by TCRdb to 2020 to 2021). Library creation used PCR. The sequencer listed for this sample is Illumina HiSeq 4000. The public reads were run again by TCRdb, first through fastp at Q25 and then through MiXCR, and only productive beta chains were kept. This sample gives about 33,000 clones in total; roughly a sixth of them show up just once. Around 12% of the sample lies in the top ten. Before undergoing thyroid surgery, none of the patients had been given any kind of treatment. Material for sequencing was blood. These receptors came from a male donor with papillary thyroid cancer or a benign thyroid nodule (not recorded which). Some clones in this sample may be carry-over from other donors' samples.

This clone was seen ten or more times. The rearrangement uses TRBV7-2 and TRBJ1-5; weak D call: TRBD1 (6 bases). CDR3 length: 15 amino acids. CDR1 and CDR2 (germline): SGHTA, FQGNSA. Trimming left V 7 bases short and J 5 bases short, with 18 bases between. The CDR3 sequence: CASTPTGLLDQPQHF. CDR3 DNA sequence: TGTGCCAGCACCCCGACAGGACTTCTCGATCAGCCCCAGCATTTT.

This clone was counted ten times or more. The genes are TRBV9 and TRBJ2-7, with a possible D match to TRBD2 (6 bases). V lost 0 bases to trimming and J lost 2 bases, with 12 bases between them. There are 15 residues in the CDR3. Germline values: CDR1 SGDLS, CDR2 YYNGEE. This CDR3 reads CASSVGLAPTYEQYF. CDR3 bases: TGTGCCAGCAGCGTAGGTCTAGCGCCGACCTACGAGCAGTACTTC.

This clone was picked up many times. J is TRBJ2-3 and V is TRBV3-1; D might be TRBD1 (6 bases). The CDR3 length is 16 residues. Germline values: CDR1 LGHDT, CDR2 YNNKEL (reference sequence). The V gene lost 1 base and the J gene lost 4 bases, with 15 bases spanning the gap. The CDR3 DNA sequence: TGTGCCAGCAGCCAAGGGGTGTGGGGGCGGCCAGATACGCAGTATTTT. Protein: CASSQGVWGRPDTQYF.

With regard to this clone: Compared with germline, one end of the junction differs, possibly owing to a read error. V and J are TRBV11-1 and TRBJ2-1, with 9 nucleotides matching TRBD1. Looked up from germline, CDR1 is SGHAT and CDR2 is FQDESV (reference sequence). This CDR3 contains 18 residues. The DNA of the CDR3 is TGTGCCAACAGCTTAGCCAGAATCGGACAGGGGAGATACAATGAGCAGTTCTTC. It specifies CANSLARIGQGRYNEQFF.

This clone was recorded a few times. V gene TRBV2 combines with J gene TRBJ2-7, with D unclear. CDR3 size: 15 residues. V lost 6 bases to trimming and J lost 3 bases, with 18 bases between them. Germline CDR1 is SNHLY and CDR2 is FYNNEI. The CDR3 DNA is TGTGCCAGCAGGTCTGACGGGCTAATGAACTACGAGCAGTACTTC. It specifies CASRSDGLMNYEQYF.

Notes on this clone: Likely a read error: the CDR3 ends without its conserved phenylalanine or tryptophan. CDR3 DNA: TGTGCCAGTAGTATAGATCCAGGTCATGGCTACACCATC. Residues: CASSIDPGHGYTI. The rearrangement joins TRBV19 to TRBJ1-2; D is uncertain. Deletions cut 0 bases from V and 6 bases from J, with 8 bases between. This CDR3 is built from 13 residues. Germline values: CDR1 LNHDA, CDR2 SQIVND (reference sequence).

This clone was observed a handful of times. The genes are TRBV6-1 and TRBJ2-1; D is perhaps TRBD2 (5 bases). V lost 2 bases and J 12 bases, leaving 11 bases between the germline ends. The germline V gene has CDR1 MNHNS and CDR2 SASEGT. The CDR3 has 12 amino acids. In DNA, the CDR3 is TGTGCCAGCAGTGAATTCGGGGATCGGCAGTTCTTC. Protein sequence: CASSEFGDRQFF.

This clone counts as medium-sized. The V gene is TRBV6-4, the J gene TRBJ2-2; maybe TRBD1 (6 bases). This CDR3 contains 14 residues. V shed 5 bases and J shed 3 bases, with 10 bases lying between them. Germline CDR1 reads MRHNA; CDR2 reads SNTAGT. The CDR3 protein is CASSQQGDTGELFF. The DNA of the CDR3 is TGTGCCAGCAGTCAACAGGGAGACACCGGGGAGCTGTTTTTT.

This clone was observed many times. The chain is built from TRBV5-8 and TRBJ1-1; 7 bases fit TRBD1. Germline CDR1 and CDR2: SGHTS and YDEGEE. CDR3 length: 13 residues. Losses at the gene ends were 0 bases for V and 5 bases for J; bases not matched to a gene: 1. The CDR3 bases are TGTGCCAGCAGCTTGGACAGGGGAACTGAAGCTTTCTTT. It specifies CASSLDRGTEAFF.

This clone appeared many times. This chain uses TRBV12-3 or TRBV12-4 with TRBJ2-5, with TRBD2 matching 7 bases. After removal of 2 bases from V and 5 bases from J, the junction contained 5 bases not matched to a gene. This CDR3 comprises 14 residues. As DNA, the CDR3 is TGTGCCAGCAGTTTATCGGGGGGAGGGGAGACCCAGTACTTC. Encoded protein: CASSLSGGGETQYF.

This clone came up many times. The chain is built from TRBV5-5 and TRBJ1-2, with D possibly TRBD1 on 5 matching bases. Germline V gene sequence: CDR1 SGHKS, CDR2 YYEKEE (reference sequence). There are 15 residues in the CDR3. Trimming took off 0 bases at V and 4 bases at J, with 13 bases between the two ends. CDR3 in amino acids: CASSLEVGTGYGYTF. The DNA for the CDR3 is TGTGCCAGCAGCTTGGAAGTGGGGACCGGCTATGGCTACACCTTC.

This clone was seen at least ten times. This CDR3 is CASSVQGAETDTQYF. CDR3 DNA: TGTGCCAGCAGCGTACAGGGGGCTGAAACAGATACGCAGTATTTT. The chain has TRBV9 and TRBJ2-3; TRBD1 matches at 8 bases. The junction had 4 bases not matched to a gene; V was cut back by 1 base and J by 3 bases. The germline V gene has CDR1 SGDLS and CDR2 YYNGEE. The CDR3 is made up of 15 amino acids.

A few counts support this clone. This chain uses TRBV15 with TRBJ2-1, with a weak D call TRBD1 (7 bases). The CDR3 loop spans 16 amino acids. Looked up from germline, CDR1 is LNHNV and CDR2 is YYDKDF (reference sequence). The V gene lost 4 bases and the J gene lost 1 base, with 14 bases spanning the gap. The CDR3 here is CATSTDRAGSYNEQFF. The CDR3 nucleotides are TGTGCCACCAGCACTGACAGGGCGGGGTCCTACAATGAGCAGTTCTTC.

This clone appeared many times. V usage is TRBV12-3 or TRBV12-4 and J usage is TRBJ1-4; D not certain. The ends were cut back, 6 bases at V and 8 bases at J, with 13 bases in the middle. This CDR3 has 13 amino acids. CDR3 coding DNA: TGTGCCAGCAGCGTCCTCATAACAGAAAAACTGTTTTTT. It codes for CASSVLITEKLFF.

Remarks on this clone: One end of the junction is discordant with germline, which a read error may explain. Other nucleotide sequences from this sample produce the same CDR3. The chain couples TRBV28 to TRBJ1-6, with TRBD1 as a possible D gene (6 bases). Germline V gene lookup returns CDR1 MDHEN and CDR2 SYDVKM. CDR3 size: 12 residues. The CDR3 spells CASRKGESPLHF. CDR3 DNA sequence: TGTGCAAGCAGGAAGGGGGAGTCACCCCTGCACTTT.

There are a few counts of this clone. The V gene is TRBV12-3 or TRBV12-4, the J gene TRBJ2-5; maybe TRBD2 (6 bases). This CDR3 comprises 13 residues. V gave up 3 bases and J gave up 4 bases, with 9 bases separating them. Here the CDR3 DNA reads TGTGCCAGCAGTTTTGGGGGAGGAGAGACCCAGTACTTC. Translating it yields CASSFGGGETQYF.

This clone showed up just a few times. The rearrangement links TRBV6-5 to TRBJ1-2; D gene ambiguous. Germline V gene sequence: CDR1 MNHEY, CDR2 SVGAGI. The CDR3 is made up of 13 amino acids. Trimming left V 2 bases short and J 1 base short, with 5 bases between. In DNA, the CDR3 is TGTGCCAGCAGTTACGGGCTTAACTATGGCTACACCTTC. It yields the protein CASSYGLNYGYTF.

This clone was observed many times. The chain uses TRBV18 and TRBJ1-1; possibly TRBD1 for D (6 bases). V lost 6 bases, J lost 1 base, and 9 bases lay in between. CDR3 length: 13 amino acids. Germline V gene sequence: CDR1 KGHSH, CDR2 LQKENI. The CDR3: CASSGTKNTEAFF. The CDR3, as DNA: TGTGCCAGCTCCGGGACAAAGAACACTGAAGCTTTCTTT.

This clone is medium-sized. The chain recombines TRBV4-1 with TRBJ1-2; 9 positions agree with TRBD1. The CDR3 totals 15 residues. CDR1 is MGHRA and CDR2 is YSYEKL in the germline V gene. The junction had 8 bases not matched to a gene; V was cut back by 5 bases and J by 4 bases. The CDR3 reads CASSARDRDIYGYTF. The CDR3 bases are TGCGCCAGCAGCGCCCGGGACAGGGATATCTATGGCTACACCTTC.

This clone has only one observation. V is TRBV4-3 and J is TRBJ1-2; no definite D call. There are 15 residues in the CDR3. Germline CDR1 LGHNA, CDR2 YSLEER. Trimming left V 1 base short and J 1 base short, with 10 bases between. DNA for the CDR3: TGCGCCAGCAGCCAAGGGGCGGCGGATAACTATGGCTACACCTTC. It yields the protein CASSQGAADNYGYTF.

This clone was picked up many times. The rearrangement uses TRBV30 and TRBJ2-7; 8 bases are a match to TRBD1. This CDR3 region has 13 residues. Losses at the gene ends were 1 base for V and 3 bases for J; bases not matched to a gene: 2. Germline assignment: CDR1 GTSNPN and CDR2 SVGIG (reference sequence). The CDR3 region is CAWSAGQGYEQYF. CDR3 bases: TGTGCCTGGAGTGCCGGACAGGGCTACGAGCAGTACTTC. The entire variable domain, with the rest obtained from reference TRBV30 and TRBJ2-7, is as follows: SQTIHQWPATLVQPVGSPLSLECTVEGTSNPNLYWYRQAAGRGLQLLFYSVGIGQISSEVPQNLSASRPQDRQFILSSKKLLLSDSGFYLCAWSAGQGYEQYFGPGTRLTVT.

The chain is built from TRBV28 and TRBJ1-5, with no clear D. This CDR3 comprises 14 residues. Germline V gives CDR1 MDHEN, CDR2 SYDVKM. The ends were cut back, 5 bases at V and 0 bases at J, with 8 bases in the middle. In nucleotides, the CDR3 is TGTGCCAGCAGTCCACTAAATAGCAATCAGCCCCAGCATTTT. This translates into CASSPLNSNQPQHF.

This clone is classed as medium-sized (0.01 to 0.1%). The CDR3 nucleotides are TGTGCCAGCAGTTCTTACAGGGGTGGCACTGAAGCTTTCTTT. As protein: CASSSYRGGTEAFF. J is TRBJ1-1 and V is TRBV27, with 7 nucleotides matching TRBD1. V lost 4 bases, J lost 4 bases, and 6 bases stayed unmatched. In germline, CDR1 is MNHEY, CDR2 SMNVEV (reference sequence). CDR3 length: 14 residues.

Notes on this clone: A much larger clone sits a single nucleotide away, making a read error possible. The chain joins TRBV28 to TRBJ1-1; 7 positions agree with TRBD1. The J segment lost 1 base and the V segment lost 4 bases, leaving 3 bases of the junction unmatched. Per germline, CDR1 MDHEN and CDR2 SYDVKM. CDR3 length: 14 amino acids. The CDR3 region has the DNA TGTGCCAGCAGTTCGACAGGGAAGAACACTGAAGCTTTCTTT. It specifies CASSSTGKNTEAFF.

To note about this clone: Possible read error: a much larger clone is one base away. The chain is built from TRBV5-4 and TRBJ1-2; 7 nucleotides line up with TRBD1. J was trimmed by 9 bases and V by 2 bases; bases with no gene match: 10. CDR1 is SGHNT and CDR2 is YYREEE in the germline V gene (reference sequence). The CDR3 covers 14 residues. The CDR3: CASSFIDRASCYTF. The DNA of the CDR3 is TGTGCCAGCAGCTTCATCGACAGGGCGAGTTGCTACACCTTC.

This clone has ten or more counts. The rearrangement links TRBV2 to TRBJ1-1, with D maybe TRBD1 (5 bases). Deletions cut 7 bases from V and 4 bases from J, with 19 bases between. Germline-derived CDR1 and CDR2 are SNHLY and FYNNEI. The CDR3 loop spans 15 amino acids. CDR3 coding DNA: TGTGCCAGCACCCAAAGGGGTCTAGGGAGCACTGAAGCTTTCTTT. Protein product: CASTQRGLGSTEAFF.